This TCR beta chain was recovered during a study of CD8+ T cells in alopecia areata. The wider study: A regimen of oral tofacitinib, 5 to 10 mg twice daily, was given to treated patients. General observations from the study: TCR sharing across patients was less clear than in mice, possibly HLA-related. Clonality was higher in lesional than normal scalp, especially in alopecia totalis/universalis.

This clone was seen more than once but under ten times. Its antigen remains unknown. V was shortened by 5 bases and J by 4 bases, with 8 bases between the two germline ends. The CDR3 contains 13 residues. Germline V lookup: CDR1 SEHNR, CDR2 FQNEAQ (reference sequence). Extraction of RNA preceded its reverse transcription into cDNA, which served as the sequencing template. TCRdb keeps only in-frame clones here, not all; method: immunoSEQ multiplex PCR. Of 200,000 or so clones in the sample, roughly 57% are singletons; the top ten hold 0.45%. This specimen was CD4+ T cells sorted from blood, taken at week 0. The clonotype comes from a human donor with alopecia areata. The chain joins TRBV7-9 to TRBJ1-4; D gene uncertain. DNA of the CDR3: TGTGCCAGCAGCCACACGAGTAATGAAAAACTGTTTTTT. It is translated as CASSHTSNEKLFF.